The 22 T cell receptor beta chains presented below share a single source sample, sequenced in a study of cytomegalovirus exposure and HLA in healthy donors. The data were produced by immunoSEQ multiplex PCR, yet TCRdb's version contains in-frame clones alone and is incomplete. Of about 56,000 clones detected, approximately 90% appear once; the ten largest clones hold 1.1%. Sequenced material: PBMCs. These receptors originate from a man in his late teens or twenties in good health and CMV-seronegative.

The CDR3 here is CASSLGTNTGELFF. In nucleotides, the CDR3 is TGTGCCAGCAGTTTAGGCACCAACACCGGGGAGCTGTTTTTT. J is TRBJ2-2 and V is TRBV27; no definite D call. The CDR3 is 14 residues long. Per the germline V gene, CDR1 is MNHEY and CDR2 is SMNVEV (reference sequence). The ends were cut back, 2 bases at V and 2 bases at J, with 6 bases in the middle.

This clone was counted once. A junction boundary mismatches the germline segment, possibly from a read error. V and J are TRBV7-7 and TRBJ2-1; 8 bases align to TRBD2. The CDR3 contains 22 residues. CDR1 and CDR2 from the germline V gene are SSHAT and FNYEAQ (reference sequence). The CDR3 DNA follows: TGTGCTAGCAGCCCAGTAGTTAGCGGGAAGATATGCGGTATTGATCTATACAATGAGCAGTTCTTC. Protein: CASSPVVSGKICGIDLYNEQFF.

This clone has only one observation. This sequence joins TRBV6-5 and TRBJ1-2, with D possibly matching TRBD1 (6 bases). The CDR3 is made up of 15 amino acids. V gave up 0 bases and J gave up 2 bases, with 10 bases separating them. Germline V gene lookup returns CDR1 MNHEY and CDR2 SVGAGI. CDR3: CASSYSGGLNYGYTF. CDR3 sequence (DNA): TGTGCCAGCAGTTACTCAGGGGGACTAAACTATGGCTACACCTTC.

The chain combines TRBV14 with TRBJ2-7; 10 bases fit TRBD2. Per the germline V gene, CDR1 is SGHDN and CDR2 is FVKESK. This CDR3 comprises 15 residues. J lost 2 bases, V lost 2 bases, and 3 bases had no gene match. This CDR3 is CASSQTGTSAYEQYF. The CDR3 DNA is TGTGCCAGCAGCCAAACCGGGACTAGCGCCTACGAGCAGTACTTC.

The chain uses TRBV9 and TRBJ2-6; weak D call: TRBD1 (5 bases). Germline values: CDR1 SGDLS, CDR2 YYNGEE. The V and J ends lost 3 bases and 1 base respectively, with 17 bases between them. CDR3 size: 18 residues. CDR3 sequence reads: CASSDPTEEYSGANVLTF. The CDR3 DNA reads as TGTGCCAGCAGCGACCCGACAGAAGAATATTCTGGGGCCAACGTCCTGACTTTC.

The V and J genes are TRBV27 and TRBJ1-1; D is unresolved. Looked up from germline, CDR1 is MNHEY and CDR2 is SMNVEV (reference sequence). V was clipped by 1 base and J by 1 base, with 13 bases between them. CDR3 length: 16 residues. CDR3 in DNA: TGTGCCAGCAGTTTATATTTTCGAGTTTCGAACACTGAAGCTTTCTTT. Amino acid sequence: CASSLYFRVSNTEAFF.

The CDR3 bases are TGTGCCAGTAGTCTCGGCAGGGTAACCGCTGGAAACACCATATATTTT. It codes for CASSLGRVTAGNTIYF. The rearrangement joins TRBV28 to TRBJ1-3; a weak D match, TRBD1 (5 bases). Germline CDR1 is MDHEN and CDR2 is SYDVKM. V shed 9 bases and J shed 2 bases, with 20 bases lying between them. The CDR3 has 16 residues.

The CDR3 DNA is TGTGCCAGCAGTTTAGTGACTGCCCGGGGGGATACGCAGTATTTT. This sequence encodes CASSLVTARGDTQYF. V gene TRBV27 combines with J gene TRBJ2-3, with D maybe TRBD2 (6 bases). V was cut by 2 bases and J by 6 bases, with 15 bases left in between. This CDR3 has 15 amino acids. Per the germline V gene, CDR1 is MNHEY and CDR2 is SMNVEV (reference sequence).

The chain carries TRBV19 and TRBJ2-3; 10 bases line up with TRBD2. After removal of 6 bases from V and 0 bases from J, the junction contained 9 bases not matched to a gene. The germline V gene encodes CDR1 LNHDA and CDR2 SQIVND (reference sequence). The length of the CDR3 is 17 residues. The CDR3 DNA follows: TGTGCCAGTAGCCAACATCCACTAGCGGGGAGCACAGATACGCAGTATTTT. Translation: CASSQHPLAGSTDTQYF.

J is TRBJ2-1 and V is TRBV5-4; 15 bases map to TRBD2. CDR3 length: 16 amino acids. CDR1 and CDR2 from the germline V gene are SGHNT and YYREEE (reference sequence). The junction had 14 bases not matched to a gene; V was cut back by 7 bases and J by 12 bases. CDR3 loop: CASSNSPGLAGGRQFF. DNA of the CDR3: TGTGCCAGCTCAAATTCCCCGGGACTAGCGGGAGGCCGGCAGTTCTTC. Variable domain in full (rest from reference TRBV5-4 and TRBJ2-1): ETGVTQSPTHLIKTRGQQVTLRCSSQSGHNTVSWYQQALGQGPQFIFQYYREEENGRGNFPPRFSGLQFPNYSSELNVNALELDDSALYLCASSNSPGLAGGRQFFGPGTRLTVL.

The chain uses TRBV28 and TRBJ1-1; D gene ambiguous. Per germline, CDR1 MDHEN and CDR2 SYDVKM. The CDR3 length is 13 residues. Trimming removed 3 bases at V and 1 base at J, with 6 bases between. DNA for the CDR3: TGTGCCAGCAGTTTGGGAGGGAACACTGAAGCTTTCTTT. The encoded protein is CASSLGGNTEAFF.

The genes are TRBV4-3 and TRBJ2-2, with 9 bases fitting TRBD1. Trimming cost V 1 base and J 4 bases; bases outside gene matches: 1. CDR3 length: 15 amino acids. The V gene's germline CDR1 is LGHNA and CDR2 YSLEER. CDR3 in DNA: TGCGCCAGCAGCCAAGGGGACAGGGTCACCGGGGAGCTGTTTTTT. Protein: CASSQGDRVTGELFF.

This chain joins TRBV27 and TRBJ2-7; perhaps TRBD1 as D (5 bases). V dropped 2 bases and J dropped 4 bases, with 9 bases sitting between them. The CDR3 consists of 13 residues. Germline-derived CDR1 and CDR2 are MNHEY and SMNVEV (reference sequence). CDR3 DNA sequence: TGTGCCAGCAGTTTAAAGGACACGTACGAGCAGTACTTC. Its translation is CASSLKDTYEQYF.

V and J are TRBV6-6 and TRBJ2-3, with 11 positions matching TRBD2. CDR3 length equals 16 residues. Germline V lookup: CDR1 MNHNY, CDR2 SVGAGI (reference sequence). V shed 6 bases, J shed 0 bases, and the junction held 5 bases outside the gene matches. The CDR3 sequence is CASRDTSGGSTDTQYF. CDR3 nucleotides: TGTGCCAGCAGGGACACTAGCGGGGGCAGCACAGATACGCAGTATTTT.

In its sample, this clone was seen once. In nucleotides, the CDR3 is TGTGCCATCCAGGGAGGTCCCTACTACAATGAGCAGTTCTTC. Translation: CAIQGGPYYNEQFF. The chain carries TRBV10-3 and TRBJ2-1, with D possibly TRBD2 on 6 matching bases. Trimming took off 8 bases at V and 3 bases at J, with 14 bases between the two ends. The CDR3 runs to 14 residues. Germline CDR1 reads ENHRY; CDR2 reads SYGVKD.

The chain uses TRBV28 and TRBJ2-1; D perhaps matches TRBD2 (6 bases). The germline V gene has CDR1 MDHEN and CDR2 SYDVKM. The CDR3 consists of 14 residues. The V end lost 1 base, the J end lost 7 bases, and 11 bases lay between the germline ends. CDR3 bases: TGTGCCAGCAGTTTATACGGGAGCGGGAATGAGCAGTTCTTC. The encoded protein is CASSLYGSGNEQFF. The full variable domain, completed using reference TRBV28 and TRBJ2-1, is DVKVTQSSRYLVKRTGEKVFLECVQDMDHENMFWYRQDPGLGLRLIYFSYDVKMKEKGDIPEGYSVSREKKERFSLILESASTNQTSMYLCASSLYGSGNEQFFGPGTRLTVL.

The rearrangement uses TRBV5-1 and TRBJ1-2; no clear D. V lost 4 bases and J 6 bases, leaving 13 bases between the germline ends. Germline CDR1 reads SGHRS; CDR2 reads YFSETQ. CDR3 size: 13 residues. CDR3 sequence reads: CASSKERVDGYTF. CDR3 DNA sequence: TGCGCCAGCAGCAAAGAGAGGGTCGATGGCTACACCTTC.

The chain employs TRBV19 and TRBJ2-7; TRBD2 matches at 13 bases. Germline assignment: CDR1 LNHDA and CDR2 SQIVND (reference sequence). The CDR3 contains 18 residues. V was clipped by 1 base and J by 4 bases; unmatched bases: 10. The CDR3 DNA sequence: TGTGCCAGTAGTATAGTCGCCCGGACTAGCGGGAGTCGATACGAGCAGTACTTC. Its protein product is CASSIVARTSGSRYEQYF.

The chain links TRBV14 to TRBJ2-1; TRBD2 matches 11 bases. The CDR3 is made up of 14 amino acids. Trimming took 7 bases from V and 8 from J; bases not matched to a gene: 7. Looked up from germline, CDR1 is SGHDN and CDR2 is FVKESK. The CDR3 is CASTASGRPHEQFF. DNA for the CDR3: TGTGCCAGCACGGCTAGCGGGAGGCCCCATGAGCAGTTCTTC.

In DNA, the CDR3 is TGCGCCAGCAGCTCCTCCGGGACAGGGGGAGAGACCCAGTACTTC. Protein: CASSSSGTGGETQYF. This rearrangement joins TRBV5-1 to TRBJ2-5; 11 positions agree with TRBD1. The J segment lost 4 bases and the V segment lost 3 bases, leaving 5 bases of the junction unmatched. The V gene's germline CDR1 is SGHRS and CDR2 YFSETQ. This CDR3 comprises 15 residues. Looking up the rest from reference TRBV5-1 and TRBJ2-5 gives the full variable domain: KAGVTQTPRYLIKTRGQQVTLSCSPISGHRSVSWYQQTPGQGLQFLFEYFSETQRNKGNFPGRFSGRQFSNSRSEMNVSTLELGDSALYLCASSSSGTGGETQYFGPGTRLLVL.

The genes are TRBV29-1 and TRBJ2-1; D remains unclear. CDR1 and CDR2 from the germline V gene are SQVTM and ANQGSEA. The ends were cut back, 2 bases at V and 4 bases at J, with 6 bases in the middle. The length of the CDR3 is 12 residues. CDR3 in DNA: TGCAGCGTTGAAATCAGTTACAATGAGCAGTTCTTC. Its protein is CSVEISYNEQFF.

The chain carries TRBV19 and TRBJ1-2; D unresolved. This CDR3 has 15 amino acids. V was clipped by 0 bases and J by 3 bases, with 11 bases between them. CDR1 and CDR2 (germline): LNHDA, SQIVND (reference sequence). The CDR3 DNA reads as TGTGCCAGTAGTATAGATCAAGAGGCCCACTATGGCTACACCTTC. Encoded protein: CASSIDQEAHYGYTF.